These 24 T cell receptor beta chains were sequenced from one sample in a study of cytomegalovirus exposure and HLA in healthy donors (dated by TCRdb to 2015 to 2018). Receptor amplification or capture employed the immunoSEQ multiplex PCR assay. The multiplex PCR relied on a mix of 60 forward primers for TCR Vbeta segments and 13 reverse primers for TCR Jbeta segments. The table comes from immuneACCESS by way of TCRdb, which keeps in-frame sequences with V and J called. Part of the clones is missing from these tables; in studies checked, under half for an unresolved V gene and the rest for unknown reasons. The table for this sample lists about 120,000 clones; about three quarters of them were counted only once. The top ten clonotypes cover less than 3% of the sample. Material for sequencing was PBMCs. The receptor set was obtained from a woman in her thirties or forties in good health and CMV-seropositive.

J is TRBJ2-7 and V is TRBV27; D remains unclear. Germline values: CDR1 MNHEY, CDR2 SMNVEV (reference sequence). This CDR3 is built from 13 residues. Deletions cut 3 bases from V and 0 bases from J, with 6 bases between. The CDR3 loop reads CASSFGFSYEQYF. In DNA form, the CDR3 reads TGTGCCAGCAGTTTCGGGTTCTCCTACGAGCAGTACTTC.

This chain uses TRBV6-1 with TRBJ1-6; 8 bases are shared with TRBD1. The CDR3 has 16 amino acids. Trimming took 2 bases from V and 10 from J; bases not matched to a gene: 10. CDR1 is MNHNS, CDR2 SASEGT, per germline. The CDR3 nucleotides are TGTGCCAGCAGTGAAATCTTTGGACAGGGAGGATCACCCCTCCACTTT. Translated, it gives CASSEIFGQGGSPLHF.

The chain employs TRBV19 and TRBJ2-2; TRBD1 matches 8 bases. The CDR3 extends over 16 amino acids. Germline assignment: CDR1 LNHDA and CDR2 SQIVND (reference sequence). V was clipped by 4 bases and J by 4 bases; unmatched bases: 8. CDR3: CASSTRTGRSTGELFF. CDR3 sequence (DNA): TGTGCCAGTAGTACCCGGACAGGGCGTAGCACCGGGGAGCTGTTTTTT.

This clone was seen once. This chain joins TRBV6-1 and TRBJ2-3, with a possible D match to TRBD2 (7 bases). This CDR3 comprises 15 residues. V was clipped by 3 bases and J by 2 bases, with 12 bases between them. The V gene's germline CDR1 is MNHNS and CDR2 SASEGT. DNA of the CDR3: TGTGCCAGCAGTGACCGGGGGGCTCTCACAGATACGCAGTATTTT. This gives the protein CASSDRGALTDTQYF.

Turning to this clone: At one of its ends the junction is not consistent with the germline gene, which may arise from a read error. The V and J genes are TRBV15 and TRBJ2-1, with TRBD2 matching over 7 bases. Germline V gene sequence: CDR1 LNHNV, CDR2 YYDKDF (reference sequence). The CDR3 sequence is 16 residues long. CDR3 sequence (DNA): TGTGCCACCAGCAGAGAGCTCGCGGGGGTTTACAATGTGCAGTTCTTC. Its translation is CATSRELAGVYNVQFF.

V gene TRBV6-1 combines with J gene TRBJ1-2; possibly TRBD1 for D (5 bases). Deletions cut 3 bases from V and 4 bases from J, with 9 bases between. This CDR3 is built from 13 residues. The germline gives CDR1 MNHNS, CDR2 SASEGT. The CDR3 DNA is TGTGCCAGCAGTGAGTCACAGGTCTATGGCTACACCTTC. Translated, it gives CASSESQVYGYTF.

This chain uses TRBV27 with TRBJ2-7; 8 bases map to TRBD1. Trimming removed 2 bases from V and 7 bases from J; junction bases left unmatched: 7. This CDR3 has 14 amino acids. The germline V gene encodes CDR1 MNHEY and CDR2 SMNVEV (reference sequence). CDR3 sequence (DNA): TGTGCCAGCAGTTTAACCGGACAGGGTCGGGAGCAGTACTTC. Its protein is CASSLTGQGREQYF.

Here the CDR3 reads CASSPQIGGETGNTIYF. CDR3 nucleotides: TGTGCCAGCTCACCGCAAATCGGAGGGGAAACTGGAAACACCATATATTTT. This chain connects TRBV18 to TRBJ1-3; D perhaps matches TRBD1 (5 bases). The CDR3 is 17 amino acids. Trimming stripped 3 bases from V and 2 bases from J, with 17 bases between. CDR1 is KGHSH and CDR2 is LQKENI in the germline V gene.

This chain connects TRBV23-1 to TRBJ1-5; TRBD1 is a possible D gene (5 bases). TRBV23-1 is assigned to the ORF class and has an uncertain function. The V end was cut by 4 bases, the J end by 0 bases, with 16 bases between. The CDR3 contains 17 residues. CDR3 bases: TGCGCCAGCAGTCCTCTTCGGGGGAGGTTTAGCAATCAGCCCCAGCATTTT. It is translated as CASSPLRGRFSNQPQHF.

In its sample, this clone was seen a few times. CDR3 region: CASSLGWRASSYEQYF. CDR3 sequence (DNA): TGTGCCAGCAGCTTGGGTTGGCGGGCGAGCTCCTACGAGCAGTACTTC. The rearrangement links TRBV5-4 to TRBJ2-7; perhaps TRBD2 as D (5 bases). CDR3 size: 16 residues. V lost 0 bases and J lost 0, with 13 bases in between. CDR1 is SGHNT, CDR2 YYREEE, per germline (reference sequence).

The chain combines TRBV6-5 with TRBJ2-1; 10 bases align to TRBD2. CDR1 is MNHEY and CDR2 is SVGAGI in the germline V gene. After removal of 1 base from V and 7 bases from J, the junction contained 7 bases not matched to a gene. The CDR3 is made up of 16 amino acids. Written as DNA, the CDR3 is TGTGCCAGCAGTTACTACGCGAGCGGGAGGGGGAATGAGCAGTTCTTC. Amino acid sequence: CASSYYASGRGNEQFF.

This chain uses TRBV27 with TRBJ2-7; no firm D call. The CDR3 has 14 amino acids. The V and J ends lost 5 bases and 2 bases respectively, with 13 bases between them. Per germline, CDR1 MNHEY and CDR2 SMNVEV (reference sequence). CDR3 in amino acids: CASSTTRSPYEQYF. CDR3 DNA: TGTGCCAGCAGTACGACAAGGTCCCCCTACGAGCAGTACTTC.

About this clone: Mismatch with germline at one junction end may stem from a read error. This chain connects TRBV7-9 to TRBJ1-2; TRBD1 might be the D (6 bases). The CDR3 is 14 amino acids. The germline V gene encodes CDR1 SEHNR and CDR2 FQNEAQ (reference sequence). The CDR3 protein is CASSQPGATHGYPF. The CDR3 bases are TGTGCCAGCAGCCAACCAGGGGCCACTCATGGCTACCCCTTC. Full variable domain (outside the CDR3, taken from reference TRBV7-9 and TRBJ1-2): DTGVSQNPRHKITKRGQNVTFRCDPISEHNRLYWYRQTLGQGPEFLTYFQNEAQLEKSRLLSDRFSAERPKGSFSTLEIQRTEQGDSAMYLCASSQPGATHGYPFGSGTRLTVV.

CDR3 DNA sequence: TGTGCCAGCAGTTACGCCTCCAGTGCCTATGGCTACACCTTC. Protein: CASSYASSAYGYTF. The genes are TRBV6-5 and TRBJ1-2; no clear D gene. The V end lost 2 bases, the J end lost 4 bases, and 11 bases lay between the germline ends. CDR1 and CDR2 from the germline V gene are MNHEY and SVGAGI. This CDR3 is built from 14 residues.

The chain links TRBV5-6 to TRBJ2-5; tentatively, D is TRBD1 (5 bases). The end of the DNA aligns better with TRBJ2-7, so the J call may be wrong. Per the germline V gene, CDR1 is SGHDT and CDR2 is YYEEEE. This CDR3 comprises 13 residues. CDR3 sequence (DNA): TGTGCCAGCAGCCCGGACACCAACTACGAGCAGTACTTC. Translated, it gives CASSPDTNYEQYF.

This clone was seen once. At one end the junction does not follow the germline gene, possibly because of a read error. The sample carries other DNA sequences with the same CDR3. The chain couples TRBV27 to TRBJ1-6; 7 nucleotides match TRBD1. The CDR3 length is 12 residues. CDR1 is MNHEY and CDR2 is SMNVEV in the germline V gene (reference sequence). The CDR3 loop is CGTGAPNSPLHF. The CDR3, as DNA: TGTGGGACAGGCGCACCTAATTCCCCCCTCCACTTT.

The chain recombines TRBV9 with TRBJ2-2, with D perhaps TRBD2 (6 bases). In germline, CDR1 is SGDLS, CDR2 YYNGEE. This CDR3 comprises 17 residues. Trimming removed 3 bases at V and 7 bases at J, with 22 bases between. CDR3 in amino acids: CASSEGTSPVVSGELFF. CDR3 nucleotides: TGTGCCAGCAGCGAGGGGACTTCCCCGGTGGTAAGCGGGGAGCTGTTTTTT.

The V and J genes are TRBV6-5 and TRBJ2-7; TRBD2 matches 8 bases. CDR3 length equals 13 residues. Per the germline V gene, CDR1 is MNHEY and CDR2 is SVGAGI. With V trimmed by 10 bases and J by 0 bases, 5 bases remained unmatched. In DNA form, the CDR3 reads TGTGCCACGTCGGGGGGGTTCTCCTACGAGCAGTACTTC. Its translation is CATSGGFSYEQYF.

The rearrangement uses TRBV2 and TRBJ1-5; the D gene is possibly TRBD1 (6 bases). V lost 4 bases to trimming and J lost 7 bases, with 14 bases between them. CDR3 size: 14 residues. In germline, CDR1 is SNHLY, CDR2 FYNNEI. The CDR3: CASSGSRRGQPQHF. The CDR3, as DNA: TGTGCCAGCAGTGGGAGTCGCAGGGGACAGCCCCAGCATTTT.

The rearrangement uses TRBV2 and TRBJ2-1; a possible D gene is TRBD2 (7 bases). The germline V and J ends were trimmed by 6 bases and 6 bases, with 9 bases remaining between them. Germline CDR1 SNHLY, CDR2 FYNNEI. The CDR3 runs to 12 residues. The CDR3 here is CASRGGGNEQFF. For the CDR3, the DNA is TGTGCCAGCAGAGGGGGGGGCAATGAGCAGTTCTTC. The full variable domain, in which reference TRBV2 and TRBJ2-1 provide the parts outside the CDR3, is EPEVTQTPSHQVTQMGQEVILRCVPISNHLYFYWYRQILGQKVEFLVSFYNNEISEKSEIFDDQFSVERPDGSNFTLKIRSTKLEDSAMYFCASRGGGNEQFFGPGTRLTVL.

The chain joins TRBV5-8 to TRBJ1-2, with a weak D call TRBD1 (6 bases). CDR1 and CDR2 from the germline V gene are SGHTS and YDEGEE. This CDR3 spans 16 amino acids. Trimming cost V 3 bases and J 0 bases, with 15 bases left between them. The CDR3 region has the DNA TGTGCCAGCAGCTCCCGAGGATGGACAGCTAACTATGGCTACACCTTC. It translates to CASSSRGWTANYGYTF.

The J gene is TRBJ1-2, the V gene TRBV1; the D call TRBD1 from the table was never checked on the DNA. TRBV1 is deemed a pseudogene. CDR3 length equals 17 residues. DNA of the CDR3: TGCACCAGCACCCGATCCGGGCAGGGTAACTTAGACTATGGCTACACCTTC. Translating it yields CTSTRSGQGNLDYGYTF.

This chain connects TRBV4-1 to TRBJ2-5; D gene unclear. Germline CDR1 reads MGHRA; CDR2 reads YSYEKL. The V and J ends lost 0 bases and 5 bases respectively, with 4 bases between them. This CDR3 is built from 12 residues. The CDR3 DNA is TGCGCCAGCAGCCAAGATCTTGAGACCCAGTACTTC. Amino acid sequence: CASSQDLETQYF.

The chain is built from TRBV5-1 and TRBJ2-7; 8 bases line up with TRBD1. V lost 5 bases and J lost 5; bases outside the gene matches: 12. The CDR3 sequence is 15 residues long. In germline, CDR1 is SGHRS, CDR2 YFSETQ. CDR3 region: CASSRAPRGQDEQYF. CDR3 sequence (DNA): TGCGCCAGCAGTCGGGCACCCAGGGGGCAAGACGAGCAGTACTTC.